Below are 9 T cell receptor beta chains sequenced from a single sample in a study of Ad26.COV2.S vaccination and SARS-CoV-2 variants. Sample treatment: 19 received Ad26.COV2.S at low or high dose, single or two shots; 5 received placebo; per-sample allocation not given. Sampling took place 63 days after the first vaccine or placebo injection. Sequenced by immunoSEQ multiplex PCR; TCRdb stores in-frame clones only, minus some. The table records around 300,000 clones, roughly 90% of them present only once. The material sequenced was peripheral blood, taken in a trial of Ad26.COV2.S vaccine versus placebo. The receptors come from a person aged 18-65 years who received the Ad26.COV2.S COVID-19 vaccine or a placebo.

Written as DNA, the CDR3 is TGTGCCAGCAGTAATTCCCCTAGCACCAATGAGCAGTTCTTC. It translates to CASSNSPSTNEQFF. The chain is built from TRBV27 and TRBJ2-1; tentative D call: TRBD2 (5 bases). CDR3 length: 14 residues. Germline V gene data show CDR1 as MNHEY and CDR2 as SMNVEV (reference sequence). V was trimmed by 5 bases and J by 6 bases, leaving 14 bases between them.

V and J are TRBV19 and TRBJ1-5; D call uncertain. CDR1 is LNHDA and CDR2 is SQIVND in the germline V gene (reference sequence). V was pared by 5 bases and J by 0 bases, with 11 bases between. This CDR3 region has 15 residues. The CDR3 coding sequence is TGTGCCAGTAGTCCGACATTTTATAGCAATCAGCCCCAGCATTTT. This gives the protein CASSPTFYSNQPQHF.

This clone came up a few times. The chain employs TRBV7-2 and TRBJ2-2, with D uncertain. The CDR3 contains 14 residues. V lost 0 bases and J lost 7, with 9 bases in between. Germline CDR1 SGHTA, CDR2 FQGNSA. The CDR3 DNA follows: TGTGCCAGCAGCTTAGCGGCAGCTATCGGGGAGCTGTTTTTT. It translates to CASSLAAAIGELFF.

This clone was recorded a few times. The rearrangement uses TRBV19 and TRBJ1-2, with D possibly being TRBD1 (6 bases). The CDR3 is 14 amino acids. V was clipped by 1 base and J by 3 bases, with 9 bases between them. The germline CDR1 and CDR2 sequences are LNHDA and SQIVND (reference sequence). CDR3 loop: CASSIGGGDYGYTF. DNA for the CDR3: TGTGCCAGTAGTATAGGAGGGGGGGACTATGGCTACACCTTC. The whole variable domain, filled in from reference TRBV19 and TRBJ1-2, reads DGGITQSPKYLFRKEGQNVTLSCEQNLNHDAMYWYRQDPGQGLRLIYYSQIVNDFQKGDIAEGYSVSREKKESFPLTVTSAQKNPTAFYLCASSIGGGDYGYTFGSGTRLTVV.

In its sample, this clone was seen a few times. The gene calls are TRBV19 and TRBJ1-5, with 10 bases fitting TRBD1. After removal of 5 bases from V and 4 bases from J, the junction contained 8 bases not matched to a gene. Per the germline V gene, CDR1 is LNHDA and CDR2 is SQIVND (reference sequence). The CDR3 contains 16 residues. DNA for the CDR3: TGTGCCAGTAGTCCGCGACAGGGGGCAAGGAATCAGCCCCAGCATTTT. Translation gives CASSPRQGARNQPQHF.

V and J are TRBV28 and TRBJ2-2, with D perhaps given as TRBD1 or TRBD2 (5 bases each). The germline CDR1 and CDR2 sequences are MDHEN and SYDVKM. The V end was cut by 11 bases, the J end by 4 bases, with 14 bases between. The CDR3 runs 13 residues. The CDR3 DNA follows: TGTGCCTTGGCAGGGAGCCCCACCGGGGAGCTGTTTTTT. It translates to CALAGSPTGELFF.

The CDR3 DNA reads TGCAGTGCTAGTACCAGGGGATCGACCACCTACACCTTC. This encodes CSASTRGSTTYTF. The rearrangement uses TRBV20-1 and TRBJ1-2, with a weak D call TRBD1 (6 bases). The germline V and J ends were trimmed by 3 bases and 10 bases, with 18 bases remaining between them. This CDR3 is 13 amino acids long. The germline CDR1 and CDR2 sequences are DFQATT and SNEGSKA (reference sequence).

The chain uses TRBV27 and TRBJ1-1; TRBD1 matches 11 bases. The CDR3 runs 17 residues. V was pared by 5 bases and J by 4 bases, with 12 bases of the junction left unmatched. Germline assignment: CDR1 MNHEY and CDR2 SMNVEV (reference sequence). This chain's CDR3 is CASSHSAGDRGITEAFF. The CDR3 DNA follows: TGTGCCAGCAGTCACTCCGCGGGGGACAGGGGGATCACTGAAGCTTTCTTT.

The gene calls are TRBV27 and TRBJ2-1; tentative D call: TRBD2 (6 bases). Germline-derived CDR1 and CDR2 are MNHEY and SMNVEV (reference sequence). The CDR3 covers 16 residues. The V end was cut by 2 bases, the J end by 5 bases, with 16 bases between. CDR3 in DNA: TGTGCCAGCAGTTTAGTAGCGGTCGGATCCAACAATGAGCAGTTCTTC. Translation: CASSLVAVGSNNEQFF.